This T cell receptor beta chain was recorded in a study of cytomegalovirus exposure and HLA in healthy donors. V was trimmed by 0 bases and J by 1 base, leaving 11 bases between them. Germline V gene sequence: CDR1 SGDLS, CDR2 YYNGEE. The CDR3 length is 15 residues. The PCR had 60 Vbeta and 13 Jbeta primers. The protocol was immunoSEQ multiplex PCR, while the TCRdb copy is restricted to in-frame clones and leaves out a portion. This repertoire shows about 130,000 clones, less than 85% found once; its top ten account for about 20%. The chain links TRBV9 to TRBJ2-7; no definite D call. The origin of this receptor is a man aged 18 to 35 in good health and CMV-seropositive. The specimen sequenced was PBMCs. The CDR3 loop is CASSVAAGRSYEQYF. DNA of the CDR3: TGTGCCAGCAGCGTAGCGGCAGGCCGATCCTACGAGCAGTACTTC.